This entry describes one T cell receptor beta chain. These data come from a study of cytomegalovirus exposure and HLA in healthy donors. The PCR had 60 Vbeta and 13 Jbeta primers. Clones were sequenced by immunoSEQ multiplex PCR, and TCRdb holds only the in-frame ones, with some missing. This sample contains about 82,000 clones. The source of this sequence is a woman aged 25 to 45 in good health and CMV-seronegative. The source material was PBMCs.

In DNA form, the CDR3 reads TGTGCCAGTAGTTCTGCCCGGACCGGGGAGCTGTTTTTT. Its translation: CASSSARTGELFF. V usage is TRBV19 and J usage is TRBJ2-2; D is undetermined. This CDR3 has 13 residues. V was trimmed by 5 bases and J by 5 bases, leaving 9 bases between them. Germline V CDR1 and CDR2: LNHDA, SQIVND (reference sequence). The whole variable domain, remainder taken from reference TRBV19 and TRBJ2-2, is DGGITQSPKYLFRKEGQNVTLSCEQNLNHDAMYWYRQDPGQGLRLIYYSQIVNDFQKGDIAEGYSVSREKKESFPLTVTSAQKNPTAFYLCASSSARTGELFFGEGSRLTVL.